This T cell receptor beta chain was observed in a study of memory CD4+ T cells and cytomegalovirus serostatus (dated by TCRdb to between 2018 and 2021). About the study as a whole: The cohort included about 33 healthy adults from Belgium, of whom 9 were CMV seropositive and approximately 24 were CMV seronegative. To replicate a published TCR-based CMV serostatus classifier, the study sequenced CD4+ memory TCRbeta repertoires from a Belgian cohort whose cytomegalovirus serostatus was known.

Comment on this clone: The antigen it recognizes is unknown. No base quality information exists; no much larger clone differs at one position.

There are 12 amino acids in the CDR3, from cysteine to phenylalanine inclusive. Of all the DNA, just the CDR3 is kept, 36 bases in frame from base 1. V and J are truncated by 5 bases and 4 bases respectively, leaving an intervening sequence of 9 bases. CDR1 and CDR2 are drawn from the germline V gene: MGHDK, SYGVNS. The Quick-DNA Microprep Kit was used to extract genomic DNA from the sorted cells. Amplification of TCRbeta DNA was done with the immunoSEQ hsTCRbeta kit, following the protocol from the manufacturer. An Illumina MiSeq instrument was used to sequence the TCRbeta libraries. In the authors' own workflow: Following removal of out-of-frame sequences, approximately 2.1 million distinct TCRbeta sequences were retained, with an average of around 70,000 per individual. Two values were used to score each individual: the count of around 150 previously reported CMV-associated TCRbeta sequences and the total count of productive distinct TCRbeta sequences. A beta-binomial model was reimplemented in Python, and scikit-learn random forests with default parameters were trained on US cohort data. Classifier performance on the Belgian cohort was summarized as median AUC with percentile confidence intervals over 10,000 bootstrap iterations. TCRdb limited this immuneACCESS table to in-frame rearrangements with V and J called. A share of clones is missing; checked studies link under half to unresolved V genes, and the rest is unexplained. The V and J calls and the clone size are those of that table, but D and trimming were determined from the DNA. The sample includes about 80,000 clones, with 80% observed a single time. The leading ten clones occupy around 0.8% of the sample.

Single viable CD3+CD4+CD8-CD45RO+ cells were sorted as memory CD4+ T cells on a FACSAria II. CMV serostatus was determined using a Roche Elecsys assay that detects serum IgG against CMV pp150, pp28, p38 and p52. Once the samples were thawed, total CD4+ T cells were enriched through positive selection using CD4 magnetic microbeads. The samples came from a different study that was designed specifically to examine the CD4+ T cell memory repertoire. Following standard operating procedures, peripheral blood mononuclear cells were isolated and cryopreserved, while serum was kept at -80 degrees C. CD3-PerCP (BW264/56), CD4-APC (RPA-T4), CD45RO-PE (UCHT1) and CD8-Pacific Orange (3B5) antibodies were used for staining, and non-viable cells were excluded with Sytox blue. The study at large found these results: Unlike the original study, which covered naive and memory CD4+ and CD8+ populations, the Belgian study sequenced only CD4+CD45RO+ memory cells. A median bootstrapped AUC of approximately 0.95 with a 95% CI of 0.76-1.00 was achieved on the Belgian cohort by the original-framework classifier. Of under 200 previously reported CMV-associated TCRbeta sequences, approximately 64 appeared in the CD4+ memory repertoires, each in one to five individuals. The results were interpreted as suggesting that the CMV-associated TCR signature is largely present in the CD4+ memory repertoire. CMV serostatus prediction reached a median bootstrapped AUC of roughly 0.96 with the original framework and just over 0.9 with a US-trained random forest.

This TCR came from an adult in good health and CMV-seronegative. The chain uses TRBV25-1 and TRBJ2-7; no D segment can be confidently identified. The sequenced sample consisted of memory CD4+ T cells from blood. In nucleotide form, the sequence is TGTGCCAGCAGTTTTTCCATTTACGAGCAGTACTTC. This is translated as CASSFSIYEQYF.